This T cell receptor (beta chain) was captured by sequencing in a study of T cells in Graves' hyperthyroidism and ophthalmopathy. Notes on the study in general: Blood samples included most of the expanded thyroid clonotypes exceeding 0.001.

This clonotype was seen at least ten times. Its antigen is as yet unknown. TCR beta CDR3 regions were amplified from RNA. HTBI primers were used for first-round RT-PCR of the TCR CDR3. TCRdb processed the multiplex PCR reads anew with MiXCR; each CDR3 protein has one entry. Found here are over 250,000 distinct CDR3 sequences, less than 30% of them singletons; the top ten hold roughly a quarter. Per the germline V gene, CDR1 is MNHEY and CDR2 is SVGEGT. Germline trimming cut 6 bases from V and 2 bases from J; bases unmatched to any gene: 6. This CDR3 is 14 amino acids long. Based on clinical symptoms, serum thyroxine and TRAb, thyroid ultrasound and orbital computed tomography, diagnoses were reached.

The receptor was isolated from a man in his forties with Graves' hyperthyroidism that later progressed to Graves' ophthalmopathy. Material: blood. V and J are TRBV6-2 or TRBV6-3 and TRBJ2-7; 8 bases map to TRBD2. Here the CDR3 reads CASRGTSQAYEQYF. For the CDR3, the DNA is TGTGCCAGCAGGGGGACTAGTCAAGCCTACGAGCAGTACTTC.